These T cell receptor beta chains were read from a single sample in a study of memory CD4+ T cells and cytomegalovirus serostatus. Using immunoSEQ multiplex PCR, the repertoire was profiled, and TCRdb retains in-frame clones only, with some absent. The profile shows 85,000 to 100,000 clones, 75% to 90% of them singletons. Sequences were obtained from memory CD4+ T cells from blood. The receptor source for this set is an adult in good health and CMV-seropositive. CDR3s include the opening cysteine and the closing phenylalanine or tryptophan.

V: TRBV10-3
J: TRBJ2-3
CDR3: CATGQSTDTQYF

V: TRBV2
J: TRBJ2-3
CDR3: CASSKGQGARDTQYF

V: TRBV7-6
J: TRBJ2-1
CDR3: CASTHPTGREDSYNEQFF

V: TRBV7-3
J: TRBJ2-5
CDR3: CASSKRDGETQYF

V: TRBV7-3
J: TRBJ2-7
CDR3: CASSPLPSGRYEQYF

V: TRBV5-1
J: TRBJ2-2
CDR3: CASSFRGVGELFF

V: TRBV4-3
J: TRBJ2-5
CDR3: CASSPLSALGGGPETQYF

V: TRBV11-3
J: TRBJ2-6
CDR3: CASSLDYSGANVLTF

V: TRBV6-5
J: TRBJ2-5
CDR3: CASRIAGREAAQYF

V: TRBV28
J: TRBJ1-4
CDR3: CASSLVGATNEKLFF

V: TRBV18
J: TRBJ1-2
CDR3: CASSPTSDNYGYTF

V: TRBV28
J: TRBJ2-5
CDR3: CASSPPGGRGETQYF

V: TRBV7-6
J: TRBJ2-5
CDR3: CASSPRGAGETQYF

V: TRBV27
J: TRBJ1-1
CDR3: CASSLRGTDPGDEAFF

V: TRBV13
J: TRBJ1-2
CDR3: CASSPYRTALNYGYTF

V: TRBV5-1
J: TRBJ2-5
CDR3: CASSLQTGAEETQYF

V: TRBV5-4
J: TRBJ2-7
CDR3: CASSQIAGGKDEQYF

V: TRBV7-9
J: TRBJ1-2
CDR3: CASSQTGGYGYTF

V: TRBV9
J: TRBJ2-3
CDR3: CASSVGTSRSSTDTQYF

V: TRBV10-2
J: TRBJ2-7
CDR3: CASRPGQGTYEQYF

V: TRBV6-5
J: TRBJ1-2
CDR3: CASRGLTAHGYTF

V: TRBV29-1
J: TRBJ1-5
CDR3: CSVGGTANSNQPQHF

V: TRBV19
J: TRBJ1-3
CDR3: CASSVYSPFSGNTIYF

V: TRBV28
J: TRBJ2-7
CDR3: CASSLLAGDYEQYF

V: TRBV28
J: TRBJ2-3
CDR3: CASGTSGLTDTQYF

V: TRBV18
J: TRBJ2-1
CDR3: CASSLSPGSEQFF

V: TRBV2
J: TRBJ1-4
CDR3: CASPAGAGNEKLFF

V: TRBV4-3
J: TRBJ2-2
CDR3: CASSQRAGYTGELFF

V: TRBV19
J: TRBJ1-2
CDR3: CASSTGQGSHGYTF

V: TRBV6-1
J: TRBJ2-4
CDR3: CASSESPGYIQYF

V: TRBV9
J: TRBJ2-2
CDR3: CASSVGWRGNTGELFF

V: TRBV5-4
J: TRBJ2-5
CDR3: CAVSDRGSIGPQYF

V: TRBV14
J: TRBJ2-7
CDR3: CASSRHTARGYEQYF

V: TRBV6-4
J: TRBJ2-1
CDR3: CASSDSAGGYNEQFF

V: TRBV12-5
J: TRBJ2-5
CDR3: CASASQEETQYF

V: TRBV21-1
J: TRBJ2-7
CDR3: CASSLGGTSGGSTYEQYF

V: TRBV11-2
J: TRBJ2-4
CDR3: CASSRGPAPELTKNIQYF

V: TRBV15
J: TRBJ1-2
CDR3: CATSRFGTGNYGYTF

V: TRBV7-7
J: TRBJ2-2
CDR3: CASSPQRGGAVTGELFF

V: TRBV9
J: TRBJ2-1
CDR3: CASSPSGGAANEQFF

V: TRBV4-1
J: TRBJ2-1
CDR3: CASSPRVGGIGVNEQFF

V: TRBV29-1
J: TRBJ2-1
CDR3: CSVRLAGVSEQFF

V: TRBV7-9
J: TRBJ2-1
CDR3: CASSGSGGGPYNEQFF

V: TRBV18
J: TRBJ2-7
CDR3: CASSPRVRYEQYF

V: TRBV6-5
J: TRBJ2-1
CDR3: CASRTRGIVNNEQFF

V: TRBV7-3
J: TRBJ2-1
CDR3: CASSPGTSGTPFF

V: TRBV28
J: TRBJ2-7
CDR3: CASRPGGSAYEQYF

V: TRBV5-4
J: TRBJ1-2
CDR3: CASSSPGSGYGYTF

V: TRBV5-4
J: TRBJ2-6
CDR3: CASSLEGTNRLSGANVLTF

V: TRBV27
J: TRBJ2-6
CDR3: CASSLLRAGANVLTF

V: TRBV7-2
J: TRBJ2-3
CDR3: CASSLGSGRTADTQYF

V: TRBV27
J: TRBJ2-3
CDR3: CASSRLQGGADTQYF

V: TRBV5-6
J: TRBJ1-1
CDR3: CASSLDRDTEAFF

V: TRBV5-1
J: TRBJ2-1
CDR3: CASSLIAGGDYNEQFF

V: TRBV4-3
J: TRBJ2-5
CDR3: CASSQGQGKETQYF